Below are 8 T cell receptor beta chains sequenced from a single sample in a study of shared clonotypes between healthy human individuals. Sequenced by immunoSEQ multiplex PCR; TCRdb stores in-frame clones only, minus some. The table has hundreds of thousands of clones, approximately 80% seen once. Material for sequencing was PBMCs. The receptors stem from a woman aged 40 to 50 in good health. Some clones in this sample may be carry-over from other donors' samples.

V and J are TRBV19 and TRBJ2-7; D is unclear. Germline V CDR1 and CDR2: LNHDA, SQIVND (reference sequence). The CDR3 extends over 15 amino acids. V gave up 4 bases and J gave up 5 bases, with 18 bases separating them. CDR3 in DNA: TGTGCCAGTAGTAATGGGCCACCCGTAAGGAACGAGCAGTACTTC. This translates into CASSNGPPVRNEQYF.

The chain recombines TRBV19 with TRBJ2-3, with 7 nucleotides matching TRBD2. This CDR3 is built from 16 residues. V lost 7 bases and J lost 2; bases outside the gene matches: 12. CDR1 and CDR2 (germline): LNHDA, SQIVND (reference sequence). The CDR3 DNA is TGTGCCAGTACTAGCGGAGTCTATCTCGCCACAGATACGCAGTATTTT. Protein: CASTSGVYLATDTQYF.

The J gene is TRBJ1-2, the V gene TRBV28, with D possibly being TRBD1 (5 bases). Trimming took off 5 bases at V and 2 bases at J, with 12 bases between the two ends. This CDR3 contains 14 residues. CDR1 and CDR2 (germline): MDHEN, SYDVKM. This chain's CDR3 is CASSKPGLNYGYTF. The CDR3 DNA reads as TGTGCCAGCAGTAAACCGGGGCTAAACTATGGCTACACCTTC.

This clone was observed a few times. CDR3: CASSPPNYSGANVLTF. The CDR3 DNA reads TGTGCCAGCTCACCACCAAATTACTCTGGGGCCAACGTCCTGACTTTC. The V gene is TRBV18, the J gene TRBJ2-6; D is ambiguous. Trimming removed 0 bases from V and 0 bases from J, with 6 bases in between. CDR3 size: 16 residues. Germline-derived CDR1 and CDR2 are KGHSH and LQKENI.

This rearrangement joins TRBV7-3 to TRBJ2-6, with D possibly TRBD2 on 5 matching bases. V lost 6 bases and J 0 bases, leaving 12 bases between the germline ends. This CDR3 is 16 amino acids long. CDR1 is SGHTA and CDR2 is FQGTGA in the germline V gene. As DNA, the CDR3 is TGTGCCAGCAGGACTATCGCGATCTCTGGGGCCAACGTCCTGACTTTC. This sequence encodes CASRTIAISGANVLTF.

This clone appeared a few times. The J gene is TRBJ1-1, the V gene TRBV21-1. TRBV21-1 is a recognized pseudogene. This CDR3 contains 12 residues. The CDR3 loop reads CASPRENTEAFF. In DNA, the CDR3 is TGTGCCAGCCCAAGGGAGAACACTGAAGCTTTCTTT.

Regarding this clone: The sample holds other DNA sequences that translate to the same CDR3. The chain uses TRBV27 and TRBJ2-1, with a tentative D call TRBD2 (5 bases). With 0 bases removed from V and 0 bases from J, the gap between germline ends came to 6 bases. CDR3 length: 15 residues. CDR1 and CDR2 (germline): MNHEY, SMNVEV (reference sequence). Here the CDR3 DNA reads TGTGCCAGCAGTTTATCGGGGAGCTCCTACAATGAGCAGTTCTTC. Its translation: CASSLSGSSYNEQFF.

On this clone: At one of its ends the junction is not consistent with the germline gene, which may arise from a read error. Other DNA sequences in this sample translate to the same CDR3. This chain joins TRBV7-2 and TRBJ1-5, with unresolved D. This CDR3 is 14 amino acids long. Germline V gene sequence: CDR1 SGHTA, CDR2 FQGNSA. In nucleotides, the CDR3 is TGCGCCAGCAGCTTACTTGGGGGCAATCAGCCCCAGCATTTT. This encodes CASSLLGGNQPQHF.